The 16 T cell receptor beta chains given below trace back to one sample, sequenced in a study of T cell responses to AZD1222 COVID-19 vaccine (dated by TCRdb to about 2021). The sample's time point label is to be understood as: baseline before first vaccination. The library was made by the immunoSEQ multiplex PCR assay. TCRdb carries this immuneACCESS record with in-frame sequences only. Its versions omit some clonotypes, under half of them owing to an unresolved V gene in the studies checked, with the rest unexplained. The table for this sample lists some 100,000 clones; approximately 87% of them were counted only once. About 3.5% of the sample goes to the ten largest clones. Here the sequenced sample was peripheral blood, taken on day 0 of AZD1222 vaccination. The receptors derive from an adult in good health.

The rearrangement joins TRBV7-2 to TRBJ1-5, with unresolved D. The length of the CDR3 is 13 residues. Trimming stripped 3 bases from V and 1 base from J, with 4 bases between. Germline values: CDR1 SGHTA, CDR2 FQGNSA. This chain's CDR3 is CASSLDSNQPQHF. DNA for the CDR3: TGTGCCAGCAGCTTGGACAGCAATCAGCCCCAGCATTTT.

The chain couples TRBV7-9 to TRBJ2-1; 15 nucleotides agree with TRBD2. The trim removed 5 bases at V and 7 bases at J, leaving 12 bases unmatched. Per germline, CDR1 SEHNR and CDR2 FQNEAQ (reference sequence). There are 18 residues in the CDR3. The CDR3 coding sequence is TGTGCCAGCAGCAGGTTCCGTGGGACTAGCGGGGGGTATAATGAGCAGTTCTTC. It translates to CASSRFRGTSGGYNEQFF.

The rearrangement joins TRBV9 to TRBJ1-3, with a weak D call TRBD1 (5 bases). This CDR3 is 15 amino acids long. Trimming took off 5 bases at V and 3 bases at J, with 15 bases between the two ends. Per germline, CDR1 SGDLS and CDR2 YYNGEE. CDR3 nucleotide sequence: TGTGCCAGCAGTCCTCAGACAGTTCTTGGAAACACCATATATTTT. Translating it yields CASSPQTVLGNTIYF.

For the CDR3, the DNA is TGTGCCAGCAGTTACCTGGGACGGAGCACCGGGGAGCTGTTTTTT. This translates into CASSYLGRSTGELFF. The chain employs TRBV6-2 or TRBV6-3 and TRBJ2-2; D tentatively reads TRBD1 or TRBD2 (5 bases each). Germline V gene sequence: CDR1 MNHEY, CDR2 SVGEGT. The CDR3 has 15 amino acids. Trimming stripped 2 bases from V and 4 bases from J, with 11 bases between.

V and J are TRBV21-1 and TRBJ1-6. TRBV21-1 counts as a pseudogene. The CDR3 is made up of 14 amino acids. In DNA, the CDR3 is TGTGCCAGCAGCAAAGTCGGCATAAATTCACCCCTCCACTTT. Its translation is CASSKVGINSPLHF.

The chain couples TRBV19 to TRBJ2-7; D gene unclear. In germline, CDR1 is LNHDA, CDR2 SQIVND (reference sequence). This CDR3 spans 12 amino acids. The CDR3 reads CAAGPTTYEQYF. CDR3 DNA: TGTGCGGCAGGACCGACGACCTACGAGCAGTACTTC.

The J gene is TRBJ1-3, the V gene TRBV7-2; D is perhaps TRBD1 (5 bases). Germline CDR1 reads SGHTA; CDR2 reads FQGNSA. This CDR3 region has 17 residues. The ends were cut back, 0 bases at V and 0 bases at J, with 12 bases in the middle. CDR3 bases: TGTGCCAGCAGCTTAGCGCAGGGCTTCGACTCTGGAAACACCATATATTTT. Its protein is CASSLAQGFDSGNTIYF.

The rearrangement links TRBV7-9 to TRBJ1-5, with 10 bases aligning to TRBD1. Per the germline V gene, CDR1 is SEHNR and CDR2 is FQNEAQ (reference sequence). J lost 4 bases, V lost 5 bases, and 5 bases had no gene match. This CDR3 contains 15 residues. The CDR3 here is CASSTLGQGNQPQHF. The CDR3 DNA reads as TGTGCCAGCAGCACGCTGGGACAGGGGAATCAGCCCCAGCATTTT.

CDR3 amino acids: CASLGPPGGNTEAFF. The CDR3 nucleotides read TGTGCCAGTTTGGGCCCGCCGGGGGGCAACACTGAAGCTTTCTTT. The chain links TRBV19 to TRBJ1-1, with a possible D match to TRBD1 (6 bases). Germline lookup yields CDR1 LNHDA and CDR2 SQIVND (reference sequence). With 8 bases removed from V and 2 bases from J, the gap between germline ends came to 18 bases. This CDR3 spans 15 amino acids.

The gene calls are TRBV3-1 (or the pseudogene TRBV3-2) and TRBJ2-2; possible D gene TRBD1, 7 bases. Between the trimmed V and J ends, which lost 1 base and 5 bases, there was a span of 20 bases. Germline CDR1 is LGHDT and CDR2 is YNNKEL (reference sequence). The CDR3 covers 18 residues. The CDR3 sequence is CASSQARGRGDLTGELFF. Here the CDR3 DNA reads TGTGCCAGCAGCCAAGCGAGGGGGCGAGGGGACTTAACCGGGGAGCTGTTTTTT.

The chain carries TRBV30 and TRBJ1-2; perhaps TRBD1 as D (6 bases). The CDR3 has 13 residues. With 5 bases removed from V and 3 bases from J, the gap between germline ends came to 13 bases. Germline V gene sequence: CDR1 GTSNPN, CDR2 SVGIG (reference sequence). CDR3 loop: CAWSTGFDYGYTF. The DNA of the CDR3 is TGTGCCTGGTCTACAGGGTTTGACTATGGCTACACCTTC.

The chain recombines TRBV5-8 with TRBJ1-5, with TRBD1 identical over 8 bases. In germline, CDR1 is SGHTS, CDR2 YDEGEE. This CDR3 is built from 16 residues. The V segment lost 4 bases and the J segment 3 bases; nucleotides outside the gene matches: 9. As DNA, the CDR3 is TGTGCCAGCAGCGGCGGACAGGGTTTAATCAATCAGCCCCAGCATTTT. It encodes CASSGGQGLINQPQHF.

CDR3 sequence reads: CATATPDRGRETQYF. CDR3 nucleotide sequence: TGTGCCACCGCTACTCCCGACAGGGGACGGGAGACCCAGTACTTC. The V gene is TRBV6-6, the J gene TRBJ2-5; 8 nucleotides line up with TRBD1. In germline, CDR1 is MNHNY, CDR2 SVGAGI (reference sequence). This CDR3 contains 15 residues. The V gene end was trimmed by 10 bases and the J gene end by 5 bases; junction bases not matched to a gene: 15.

The chain couples TRBV5-4 to TRBJ2-5, with 16 bases fitting TRBD2. Per the germline V gene, CDR1 is SGHNT and CDR2 is YYREEE (reference sequence). After removal of 5 bases from V and 0 bases from J, the junction contained 4 bases not matched to a gene. This CDR3 is 17 amino acids long. The CDR3 DNA sequence: TGTGCCAGCAGTTCGGGACTAGCGGGGGGGTACCAAGAGACCCAGTACTTC. Protein sequence: CASSSGLAGGYQETQYF.

The genes are TRBV5-4 and TRBJ2-7; maybe TRBD1 (6 bases). Trimming removed 4 bases from V and 2 bases from J, with 16 bases in between. Germline V gene sequence: CDR1 SGHNT, CDR2 YYREEE (reference sequence). The CDR3 consists of 15 residues. The CDR3, as DNA: TGTGCCAGCAGCCTCATACAGGGAAATACCTACGAGCAGTACTTC. Amino acids: CASSLIQGNTYEQYF.

The chain combines TRBV29-1 with TRBJ2-2, with D tentatively TRBD1 (6 bases). The length of the CDR3 is 13 residues. In germline, CDR1 is SQVTM, CDR2 ANQGSEA. V lost 3 bases and J 4 bases, leaving 9 bases between the germline ends. The CDR3 nucleotides read TGCAGCGTTGACAAGGACAGCACCGGGGAGCTGTTTTTT. This codes for CSVDKDSTGELFF.